The 10 T cell receptor beta chains presented below share a single source sample, sequenced in a study of blood T cells in healthy people across ages. A second PCR, run for roughly 7 to 11 cycles, used a sample-barcoded 5' primer plus a J-beta primer mix. TCRdb reanalysed the 5' RACE reads using MiXCR and keeps one entry per CDR3 protein. The sample yields around 1,000,000 distinct CDR3 sequences, roughly 24% seen once. The sample also formed part of further work on T cells of mothers and their children.

The sequenced sample was blood. These receptors all come from a girl aged 2 to 10 in good health.

The chain uses TRBV29-1 and TRBJ2-1; D possibly uses TRBD1 or TRBD2 (7 bases each). The closer fit of TRBJ2-7 to the DNA end suggests the J call may be wrong. The CDR3 loop spans 13 amino acids. Germline V gives CDR1 SQVTM, CDR2 ANQGSEA. The chain's CDR3 is CSVEKRDSYEQYF. The CDR3 bases are TGCAGCGTAGAGAAGCGGGACAGCTACGAGCAGTACTTC.

A single count supports this clonotype. This rearrangement joins TRBV20-1 to TRBJ2-1; 9 nucleotides match TRBD2. Germline-derived CDR1 and CDR2 are DFQATT and SNEGSKA (reference sequence). V lost 3 bases and J lost 4; bases outside the gene matches: 4. The CDR3 contains 14 residues. The CDR3 region has the DNA TGCAGTGCTAGGCGGGGGGGCCTATACAATGAGCAGTTCTTC. Translated, it gives CSARRGGLYNEQFF.

CDR3 bases: TGTGCCAGCAGCCAAGCGCCCGGAGCGGACCCGAATGAAAAACTGTTTTTT. Protein product: CASSQAPGADPNEKLFF. This chain joins TRBV3-1 and TRBJ1-4; D uncertain. The CDR3 runs to 17 residues. The V gene's germline CDR1 is LGHDT and CDR2 YNNKEL (reference sequence). Trimming shortened V by 1 base and J by 5 bases, and 17 bases separated the two germline ends. Full variable domain (outside the CDR3, taken from reference TRBV3-1 and TRBJ1-4): DTAVSQTPKYLVTQMGNDKSIKCEQNLGHDTMYWYKQDSKKFLKIMFSYNNKELIINETVPNRFSPKSPDKAHLNLHINSLELGDSAVYFCASSQAPGADPNEKLFFGSGTQLSVL.

The V gene is TRBV5-1, the J gene TRBJ1-1, with 8 bases fitting TRBD1. The germline gives CDR1 SGHRS, CDR2 YFSETQ. The CDR3 has 16 amino acids. V shed 4 bases, J shed 7 bases, and the junction held 15 bases outside the gene matches. This CDR3 is CASSKGTGDRTSEAFF. In nucleotides, the CDR3 is TGCGCCAGCAGCAAAGGGACAGGCGACAGAACGAGTGAAGCTTTCTTT. The full variable domain, with the rest looked up from reference TRBV5-1 and TRBJ1-1, is KAGVTQTPRYLIKTRGQQVTLSCSPISGHRSVSWYQQTPGQGLQFLFEYFSETQRNKGNFPGRFSGRQFSNSRSEMNVSTLELGDSALYLCASSKGTGDRTSEAFFGQGTRLTVV.

The rearrangement links TRBV5-1 to TRBJ2-7, with 8 bases lining up with TRBD1. This CDR3 spans 16 amino acids. V lost 1 base to trimming and J lost 5 bases; unmatched junction nucleotides: 11. Germline V gene lookup returns CDR1 SGHRS and CDR2 YFSETQ. CDR3 DNA: TGCGCCAGCAGCTTGTTTGAGACAGGGGTCACAGACGAGCAGTACTTC. This codes for CASSLFETGVTDEQYF.

This clonotype has more than one count but fewer than ten. The CDR3 loop reads CASSDLPDWNTEAFF. The CDR3 coding sequence is TGTGCCAGCAGCGACCTTCCGGATTGGAACACTGAAGCTTTCTTT. This chain connects TRBV7-2 to TRBJ1-1; D is ambiguous. Between the trimmed V and J ends, which lost 5 bases and 1 base, there was a span of 14 bases. CDR3 size: 15 residues. Germline V gives CDR1 SGHTA, CDR2 FQGNSA.

The rearrangement links TRBV29-1 to TRBJ2-2; 7 positions match TRBD1. Germline V lookup: CDR1 SQVTM, CDR2 ANQGSEA. V dropped 5 bases and J dropped 5; count of bases not matched to a gene: 8. CDR3 length: 14 amino acids. CDR3 protein: CSVMPGTETGELFF. Here the CDR3 DNA reads TGCAGCGTTATGCCCGGGACAGAGACCGGGGAGCTGTTTTTT.

This clonotype was counted a few times. This chain links TRBV10-3 with TRBJ1-4; D gene uncertain. The CDR3 has 13 amino acids. Germline V gives CDR1 ENHRY, CDR2 SYGVKD. With 8 bases removed from V and 5 bases from J, the gap between germline ends came to 12 bases. The CDR3 reads CAIGGGSNEKLFF. In DNA form, the CDR3 reads TGTGCCATCGGTGGTGGTTCGAATGAAAAACTGTTTTTT.

This chain links TRBV29-1 with TRBJ2-5; possible D gene TRBD2, 6 bases. The V gene lost 7 bases and the J gene lost 4 bases, with 13 bases spanning the gap. Germline V gene sequence: CDR1 SQVTM, CDR2 ANQGSEA. The length of the CDR3 is 12 residues. The CDR3 region is CSGRAGGETQYF. CDR3 bases: TGCAGCGGGCGGGCCGGGGGAGAGACCCAGTACTTC.

This chain uses TRBV7-2 with TRBJ2-3; a possible D gene is TRBD1 (6 bases). Trimming pared 1 base from V and 10 bases from J, leaving 12 bases between. The CDR3 has 13 amino acids. Germline loops: CDR1 SGHTA, CDR2 FQGNSA. The CDR3 reads CASSLGTGRSQYF. The CDR3 coding sequence is TGTGCCAGCAGCTTAGGCACAGGGAGATCGCAGTATTTT. Complete variable domain (other parts from reference TRBV7-2 and TRBJ2-3): GAGVSQSPSNKVTEKGKDVELRCDPISGHTALYWYRQSLGQGLEFLIYFQGNSAPDKSGLPSDRFSAERTGGSVSTLTIQRTQQEDSAVYLCASSLGTGRSQYFGPGTRLTVL.